A selection of T cell receptor beta chains follows, all from one sample in a study of T cells in localized non-small cell lung cancer. TCRdb's table, derived via immunoSEQ multiplex PCR, lists solely in-frame clones and lacks some. The sample consists of approximately 54,000 clones, over 75% of them appearing once. Here the sequenced sample was peripheral blood, taken before any cancer treatment. All receptors come from an older female donor with stage II squamous cell lung carcinoma. Each CDR3 is given with its conserved first and last residue. The D gene is left open where the match is weak. Expanded clones are given a class, and other clones once, few, many or no size at all.

J gene: TRBJ2-7; clone size: .; D gene: TRBD2; V gene: TRBV7-3; CDR3 protein: CASSSSGASSEQYF; CDR3 DNA: TGTGCCAGCAGCTCTAGCGGGGCTTCGTCCGAGCAGTACTTC
J gene: TRBJ1-3; clone size: .; D gene: .; V gene: TRBV30; CDR3 protein: CAWSGGTRYSGNTIYF; CDR3 DNA: TGTGCCTGGAGTGGGGGGACACGATACTCTGGAAACACCATATATTTT
J gene: TRBJ1-6; clone size: .; D gene: .; V gene: TRBV9; CDR3 protein: CASSGLGGIDSPLHF; CDR3 DNA: TGTGCCAGCAGCGGGCTAGGGGGGATCGATTCACCCCTCCACTTT
J gene: TRBJ1-3; clone size: .; D gene: TRBD1; V gene: TRBV7-2; CDR3 protein: CASRSQGLPGNTIYF; CDR3 DNA: TGTGCCAGCAGGTCACAGGGGCTCCCTGGAAACACCATATATTTT
J gene: TRBJ1-2; clone size: .; D gene: .; V gene: TRBV29-1; CDR3 protein: CSDDRQVAGYTF; CDR3 DNA: TGCAGCGACGATCGACAGGTGGCTGGCTACACCTTC
J gene: TRBJ2-3; clone size: .; D gene: TRBD2; V gene: TRBV4-3; CDR3 protein: CASSHPRAGGADTQYF; CDR3 DNA: TGCGCCAGCAGCCATCCCCGGGCGGGGGGCGCAGATACGCAGTATTTT
J gene: TRBJ2-1; clone size: .; D gene: TRBD2; V gene: TRBV6-1; CDR3 protein: CASSVLGGGVYEQFF; CDR3 DNA: TGTGCCAGCAGTGTCCTGGGGGGAGGGGTCTATGAGCAGTTCTTC
J gene: TRBJ1-2; clone size: .; D gene: TRBD1; V gene: TRBV11-3; CDR3 protein: CASSVSGGYGYTF; CDR3 DNA: TGTGCCAGCAGCGTCTCAGGGGGCTATGGCTACACCTTC
J gene: TRBJ1-2; clone size: medium-sized; D gene: .; V gene: TRBV2; CDR3 protein: CASSEALRGGGNLRYGYTF; CDR3 DNA: TGTGCCAGCAGTGAAGCGCTTCGGGGGGGAGGCAACCTCAGATATGGCTACACCTTC
J gene: TRBJ1-6; clone size: .; D gene: .; V gene: TRBV27; CDR3 protein: CASRDRQDNSPLHF; CDR3 DNA: TGTGCCAGCAGGGATCGACAGGATAATTCACCCCTCCACTTT
J gene: TRBJ1-2; clone size: .; D gene: TRBD1; V gene: TRBV6-5; CDR3 protein: CASSLKSGGTYGYTF; CDR3 DNA: TGTGCCAGCAGTCTGAAATCAGGGGGAACCTATGGCTACACCTTC
J gene: TRBJ1-5; clone size: once; D gene: .; V gene: TRBV7-9; CDR3 protein: CASSLTGNGQHF; CDR3 DNA: TGTGCCAGCAGCCTAACAGGGAACGGCCAGCATTTT
J gene: TRBJ1-6; clone size: once; D gene: TRBD1; V gene: TRBV6-6; CDR3 protein: CASSYTPGTVNSPLHF; CDR3 DNA: TGTGCCAGCAGTTACACGCCCGGGACAGTAAATTCACCCCTCCACTTT
J gene: TRBJ2-1; clone size: .; D gene: TRBD2; V gene: TRBV7-2; CDR3 protein: CASSSAGERRNEQFF; CDR3 DNA: TGTGCCAGCAGTTCTGCGGGGGAACGGAGGAATGAGCAGTTCTTC
J gene: TRBJ1-3; clone size: few; D gene: .; V gene: TRBV5-6; CDR3 protein: CASSTQGSGNTIYF; CDR3 DNA: TGTGCCAGCTCGACACAGGGCTCTGGAAACACCATATATTTT
J gene: TRBJ1-3; clone size: .; D gene: .; V gene: TRBV7-6; CDR3 protein: CASSPNRASSGNTIYF; CDR3 DNA: TGTGCCAGCAGCCCCAATCGAGCTAGCTCTGGAAACACCATATATTTT
J gene: TRBJ2-3; clone size: .; D gene: TRBD2; V gene: TRBV5-1; CDR3 protein: CASSLLGLAGEYKDTQYF; CDR3 DNA: TGCGCCAGCAGCTTGTTGGGGCTAGCGGGGGAATACAAGGATACGCAGTATTTT
J gene: TRBJ1-6; clone size: few; D gene: .; V gene: TRBV19; CDR3 protein: CASQTAGNSPLHF; CDR3 DNA: TGTGCCAGCCAGACCGCAGGCAATTCACCCCTCCACTTT
J gene: TRBJ1-5; clone size: once; D gene: TRBD1; V gene: TRBV6-1; CDR3 protein: CASNLSGGHQPQHF; CDR3 DNA: TGTGCCAGCAACCTTTCAGGGGGTCATCAGCCCCAGCATTTT
J gene: TRBJ2-5; clone size: .; D gene: .; V gene: TRBV7-8; CDR3 protein: CASSLVLAGSSQETQYF; CDR3 DNA: TGTGCCAGCAGCTTAGTTTTAGCAGGGAGTTCTCAAGAGACCCAGTACTTC
J gene: TRBJ2-2; clone size: .; D gene: .; V gene: TRBV19; CDR3 protein: CASSILRGGELFF; CDR3 DNA: TGTGCCAGTAGTATCCTCCGGGGCGGGGAGCTGTTTTTT
J gene: TRBJ2-7; clone size: .; D gene: .; V gene: TRBV7-6; CDR3 protein: CASSLGSGVTYEQYF; CDR3 DNA: TGTGCCAGCAGCTTAGGGTCTGGGGTCACCTACGAGCAGTACTTC
J gene: TRBJ2-3; clone size: .; D gene: .; V gene: TRBV19; CDR3 protein: CASSRTSDGGVTDTQYF; CDR3 DNA: TGTGCCAGTAGTCGGACATCAGACGGAGGGGTCACAGATACGCAGTATTTT
J gene: TRBJ1-2; clone size: .; D gene: .; V gene: TRBV19; CDR3 protein: CASSIVDPGFYGYTF; CDR3 DNA: TGTGCCAGTAGTATCGTGGATCCCGGCTTCTATGGCTACACCTTC
J gene: TRBJ2-6; clone size: .; D gene: .; V gene: TRBV5-1; CDR3 protein: CASSSGTGSGANVLTF; CDR3 DNA: TGCGCCAGCAGCTCCGGAACAGGGTCTGGGGCCAACGTCCTGACTTTC
J gene: TRBJ1-6; clone size: .; D gene: TRBD1; V gene: TRBV27; CDR3 protein: CASSSGTGTSSPLHF; CDR3 DNA: TGTGCCAGCAGTTCGGGGACAGGGACGAGTTCACCCCTCCACTTT
J gene: TRBJ1-1; clone size: .; D gene: .; V gene: TRBV7-9; CDR3 protein: CASSRVRVLNTEAFF; CDR3 DNA: TGTGCCAGCAGCCGCGTGAGGGTTTTAAACACTGAAGCTTTCTTT
J gene: TRBJ1-6; clone size: once; D gene: TRBD1; V gene: TRBV19; CDR3 protein: CASSTAGTGPNSPLHF; CDR3 DNA: TGTGCCAGTAGCACCGCCGGGACAGGGCCTAATTCACCCCTCCACTTT
J gene: TRBJ1-5; clone size: .; D gene: .; V gene: TRBV5-1; CDR3 protein: CASSLGGYSNQPQHF; CDR3 DNA: TGCGCCAGCAGCTTGGGCGGGTATAGCAATCAGCCCCAGCATTTT
J gene: TRBJ2-7; clone size: .; D gene: .; V gene: TRBV7-9; CDR3 protein: CASSLIGYEQYF; CDR3 DNA: TGTGCCAGCAGCTTAATCGGGTACGAGCAGTACTTC
J gene: TRBJ2-7; clone size: medium-sized; D gene: TRBD2; V gene: TRBV10-2; CDR3 protein: CASSESLLLAYCEQYF; CDR3 DNA: TGCGCCAGCAGTGAGTCCCTCCTACTAGCGTATTGTGAGCAGTACTTC
J gene: TRBJ1-3; clone size: .; D gene: .; V gene: TRBV29-1; CDR3 protein: CSVGAASGNTIYF; CDR3 DNA: TGCAGCGTAGGTGCCGCCTCTGGAAACACCATATATTTT
J gene: TRBJ1-2; clone size: .; D gene: TRBD1; V gene: TRBV28; CDR3 protein: CASSFLDRALNYGYTF; CDR3 DNA: TGTGCCAGCAGTTTCCTCGACAGGGCCCTAAACTATGGCTACACCTTC
J gene: TRBJ2-3; clone size: .; D gene: TRBD1; V gene: TRBV29-1; CDR3 protein: CSEKTGGDTQYF; CDR3 DNA: TGCAGCGAAAAAACAGGGGGAGATACGCAGTATTTT
J gene: TRBJ2-3; clone size: .; D gene: TRBD2; V gene: TRBV7-9; CDR3 protein: CASSLDGGASTDTQYF; CDR3 DNA: TGTGCCAGCAGCTTAGACGGGGGGGCTAGCACAGATACGCAGTATTTT
J gene: TRBJ1-3; clone size: once; D gene: TRBD1; V gene: TRBV5-1; CDR3 protein: CASSTTGQGTGNTIYF; CDR3 DNA: TGCGCCAGCAGCACTACCGGACAGGGTACCGGAAACACCATATATTTT
J gene: TRBJ2-7; clone size: once; D gene: .; V gene: TRBV5-1; CDR3 protein: CASSVEGVRRYEQYF; CDR3 DNA: TGCGCCAGCTCCGTCGAAGGGGTACGTCGGTACGAGCAGTACTTC
J gene: TRBJ2-7; clone size: .; D gene: .; V gene: TRBV6-5; CDR3 protein: CASSKAGSSDYEQYF; CDR3 DNA: TGTGCCAGCAGCAAAGCAGGGAGTTCGGACTACGAGCAGTACTTC
J gene: TRBJ2-1; clone size: once; D gene: .; V gene: TRBV2; CDR3 protein: CASTQSLGGTDSIF; CDR3 DNA: TGTGCCAGCACCCAATCGTTGGGGGGGACAGACTCCATCTTC
J gene: TRBJ1-1; clone size: few; D gene: TRBD1; V gene: TRBV5-1; CDR3 protein: CASKGQGTNTEAFF; CDR3 DNA: TGCGCCAGCAAGGGACAGGGGACGAACACTGAAGCTTTCTTT
J gene: TRBJ1-1; clone size: few; D gene: .; V gene: TRBV18; CDR3 protein: CASSSNTNTEAFF; CDR3 DNA: TGTGCCAGCTCATCGAACACGAACACTGAAGCTTTCTTT
J gene: TRBJ1-2; clone size: few; D gene: .; V gene: TRBV6-1; CDR3 protein: CASEGLAGYTF; CDR3 DNA: TGTGCCAGCGAAGGGTTGGCTGGCTACACCTTC
J gene: TRBJ1-2; clone size: .; D gene: TRBD1; V gene: TRBV10-3; CDR3 protein: CAIRYSTGPSGYTF; CDR3 DNA: TGTGCCATCAGATACTCGACAGGGCCCTCCGGCTACACCTTC
J gene: TRBJ2-5; clone size: .; D gene: TRBD2; V gene: TRBV9; CDR3 protein: CASSPPGTSEETQYF; CDR3 DNA: TGTGCCAGCAGCCCCCCCGGGACTAGTGAAGAGACCCAGTACTTC
J gene: TRBJ1-1; clone size: .; D gene: .; V gene: TRBV5-5; CDR3 protein: CASSLGPAKNTEAFF; CDR3 DNA: TGTGCCAGCAGCTTGGGACCCGCGAAGAACACTGAAGCTTTCTTT
J gene: TRBJ1-5; clone size: .; D gene: .; V gene: TRBV9; CDR3 protein: CASSGSDTGYDNQPQHF; CDR3 DNA: TGTGCCAGCAGCGGCTCCGATACAGGGTATGACAATCAGCCCCAGCATTTT
J gene: TRBJ1-5; clone size: few; D gene: .; V gene: TRBV9; CDR3 protein: CASSVDPNQPQHF; CDR3 DNA: TGTGCCAGCAGCGTAGATCCGAATCAGCCCCAGCATTTT
J gene: TRBJ2-7; clone size: few; D gene: TRBD2; V gene: TRBV19; CDR3 protein: CASSPRLAGVFSSYEQYF; CDR3 DNA: TGTGCCAGTAGCCCGAGACTAGCGGGGGTTTTCTCCTCCTACGAGCAGTACTTC
J gene: TRBJ2-7; clone size: .; D gene: .; V gene: TRBV5-1; CDR3 protein: CASSPAGSSYEQYF; CDR3 DNA: TGCGCCAGCAGCCCGGCAGGGAGCTCCTACGAGCAGTACTTC
J gene: TRBJ2-1; clone size: .; D gene: TRBD2; V gene: TRBV19; CDR3 protein: CASSNLAGGHNEQFF; CDR3 DNA: TGTGCCAGTAGTAACCTAGCGGGGGGCCACAATGAGCAGTTCTTC
J gene: TRBJ2-2; clone size: .; D gene: .; V gene: TRBV30; CDR3 protein: CAWRQSVNTGELFF; CDR3 DNA: TGTGCCTGGAGACAGTCCGTGAACACCGGGGAGCTGTTTTTT
J gene: TRBJ1-6; clone size: .; D gene: .; V gene: TRBV30; CDR3 protein: CALAALYNSPLHF; CDR3 DNA: TGTGCCCTCGCGGCCCTCTATAATTCACCCCTCCACTTT
J gene: TRBJ1-1; clone size: once; D gene: .; V gene: TRBV5-1; CDR3 protein: CASSSQPAALNTEAFF; CDR3 DNA: TGCGCCAGCAGCTCTCAGCCAGCAGCTTTAAACACTGAAGCTTTCTTT
J gene: TRBJ1-1; clone size: .; D gene: TRBD1; V gene: TRBV6-5; CDR3 protein: CASSLGQGVNTEAFF; CDR3 DNA: TGTGCCAGCAGTCTCGGACAGGGGGTGAACACTGAAGCTTTCTTT
J gene: TRBJ1-2; clone size: .; D gene: TRBD1; V gene: TRBV4-1; CDR3 protein: CASSALGTGGSFNYGYTF; CDR3 DNA: TGCGCCAGCAGCGCACTGGGGACAGGGGGCTCATTTAACTATGGCTACACCTTC
J gene: TRBJ2-1; clone size: few; D gene: TRBD2; V gene: TRBV19; CDR3 protein: CASSPRTSLHNEQFF; CDR3 DNA: TGTGCCAGTAGTCCTCGGACTAGCCTTCACAATGAGCAGTTCTTC
J gene: TRBJ1-1; clone size: .; D gene: TRBD1; V gene: TRBV5-1; CDR3 protein: CASSSQTGLDEAFF; CDR3 DNA: TGCGCCAGCAGTTCCCAGACAGGGCTTGATGAAGCTTTCTTT
J gene: TRBJ2-2; clone size: .; D gene: .; V gene: TRBV7-2; CDR3 protein: CAQPAGVTNTGELFF; CDR3 DNA: TGTGCTCAGCCGGCCGGGGTTACGAACACCGGGGAGCTGTTTTTT